This TCR beta chain appears in the sequencing data of a study of control samples from healthy donors and cancer patients. Profiling relied on immunoSEQ multiplex PCR, and the TCRdb table lists in-frame clones only, not all of them. The table shows 69,000 or so clones, with about 94% occurring only once. Trimming shortened V by 9 bases and J by 4 bases, and 15 bases separated the two germline ends. The CDR3 is 13 amino acids. Per the germline V gene, CDR1 is LNHDA and CDR2 is SQIVND (reference sequence). This rearrangement joins TRBV19 to TRBJ1-1, with D perhaps matching TRBD1 (5 bases). The TCR was taken from a woman aged 25 to 39 in good health. Specimen: blood. CDR3 sequence (DNA): TGTGCCAGCAAAAATGGGGGGTTCACTGAAGCTTTCTTT. Protein: CASKNGGFTEAFF.